This TCR beta chain originates from a study of CD8 T cells in Susac syndrome. Both CD4+ and CD8+ T cells were negatively isolated, and TEMRA cells underwent FACS enrichment. An input of about 0.5 to 1 ug of RNA was subjected to reverse transcription using random hexamers. Across 54 Vbeta and 13 Jbeta, TCR beta CDR3 was amplified with immunoSEQ multiplex PCR. TCRdb ran MiXCR on the immunoSEQ multiplex PCR reads and lists one entry per CDR3 protein. Of approximately 160,000 distinct CDR3 sequences detected, over 85% appear once; the ten largest clones hold around 0.13%. The germline gives CDR1 KGHSH, CDR2 LQKENI. The CDR3 has 15 amino acids. V shed 0 bases, J shed 3 bases, and the junction held 2 bases outside the gene matches.

This TCR was sampled from a human donor in good health. The genes are TRBV18 and TRBJ2-7; the match to TRBD1 covers 10 bases. The sequenced sample was CD4+ T cells from PBMCs. The CDR3 loop reads CASSPPGQGHYEQYF. The CDR3 DNA is TGTGCCAGCTCACCACCGGGACAGGGGCACTACGAGCAGTACTTC.